This TCR beta chain was documented in a study of shared T cell receptors in the human thymus. The method was immunoSEQ multiplex PCR; TCRdb's version includes in-frame clones alone and lacks a portion of them. The top ten hold roughly 0.01% of the sample, which has 700,000 to 750,000 clones, approximately 85% seen once. V dropped 3 bases and J dropped 2 bases, with 10 bases sitting between them. CDR3 length: 14 amino acids. CDR1 is LNHDA and CDR2 is SQIVND in the germline V gene (reference sequence). This sample was shared with a second study, whose subject was human thymus T cells. That paper notes: It was healthy Finnish infants having corrective surgery for congenital heart defects who were the donors. The source of the thymus tissue was resections taken during corrective heart surgery. Related work found strong thymic repertoire overlap between unrelated individuals.

The sample was thymocytes. The TCR originated in a girl in the first two years of life with a congenital heart defect. The chain has TRBV19 and TRBJ2-5; TRBD2 is a possible D gene (5 bases). The DNA of the CDR3 is TGTGCCAGTAGTATGGGAGAAGTACAAGAGACCCAGTACTTC. This encodes CASSMGEVQETQYF.